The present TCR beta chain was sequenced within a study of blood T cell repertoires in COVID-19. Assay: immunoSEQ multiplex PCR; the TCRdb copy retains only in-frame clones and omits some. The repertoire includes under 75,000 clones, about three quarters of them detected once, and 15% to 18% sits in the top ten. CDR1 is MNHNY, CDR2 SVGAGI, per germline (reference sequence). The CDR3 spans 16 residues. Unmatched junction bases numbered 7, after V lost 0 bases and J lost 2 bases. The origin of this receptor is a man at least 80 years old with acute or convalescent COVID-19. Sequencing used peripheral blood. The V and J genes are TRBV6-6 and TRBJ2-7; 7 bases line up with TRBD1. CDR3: CASSYSLTGYTYEQYF. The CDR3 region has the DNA TGTGCCAGCAGTTACTCGCTGACAGGGTATACCTACGAGCAGTACTTC.